This TCR beta chain appears in the sequencing data of a study of control samples from healthy donors and cancer patients. This table comes from immunoSEQ multiplex PCR, and its TCRdb copy is limited to in-frame clones, with some not included. The sample gives about 50,000 clones, over 85% of which show up once; around 0.78% is in the top ten. On this clone itself: Other DNA variants within this sample encode the same CDR3.

Germline values: CDR1 WSHSY, CDR2 SAAADI. The length of the CDR3 is 14 residues. V lost 3 bases and J lost 2, with 10 bases in between. Sequenced sample: PBMCs. The chain is built from TRBV10-2 and TRBJ1-1; D not certain. The sequence was obtained from a man younger than 45 with colorectal cancer. CDR3 amino acids: CASSERQLNTEAFF. CDR3 DNA sequence: TGCGCCAGCAGTGAAAGGCAGCTTAACACTGAAGCTTTCTTT.